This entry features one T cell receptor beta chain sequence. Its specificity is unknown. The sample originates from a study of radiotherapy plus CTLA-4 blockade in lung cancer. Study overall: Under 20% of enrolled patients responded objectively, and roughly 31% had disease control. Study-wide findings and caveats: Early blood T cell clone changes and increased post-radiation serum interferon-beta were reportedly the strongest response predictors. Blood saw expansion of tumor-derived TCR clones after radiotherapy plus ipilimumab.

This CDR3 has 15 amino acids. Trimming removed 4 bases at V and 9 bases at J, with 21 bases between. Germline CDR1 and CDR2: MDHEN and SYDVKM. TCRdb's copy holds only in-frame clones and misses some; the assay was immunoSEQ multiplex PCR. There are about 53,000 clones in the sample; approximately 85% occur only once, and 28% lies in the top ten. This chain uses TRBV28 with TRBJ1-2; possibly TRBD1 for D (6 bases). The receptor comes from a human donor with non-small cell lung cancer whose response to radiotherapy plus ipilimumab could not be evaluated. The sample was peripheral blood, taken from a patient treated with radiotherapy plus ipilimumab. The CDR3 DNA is TGTGCCAGCAGTTCCCGGACAGCCCTAAAGCGAAGCTACACCTTC. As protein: CASSSRTALKRSYTF.